This is a list of T cell receptor beta chains from one sample in a study of CD8 T cells in ankylosing spondylitis. TCRdb ran MiXCR on the 5' RACE reads and lists one entry per CDR3 protein. Counted here are more than 650,000 distinct CDR3 sequences, approximately 12% occurring once; the ten biggest clones make up just over 0.5%. Sample: blood, either unsorted or a sorted T cell fraction (not recorded which). The receptors stem from a male donor with ankylosing spondylitis. Each CDR3 is given without its conserved first and last residue. The D gene is left open where the match is weak.

v_call	d_call	j_call	cdr3_aa
TRBV6-5	TRBD2	TRBJ2-7	ASSYSAGGEQY
TRBV19	NA	TRBJ2-1	ASSWASVSYNEQF
TRBV7-8	NA	TRBJ2-2	ASSSIGQFGELF
TRBV7-9	NA	TRBJ2-5	ASSLVAGTETQY
TRBV3-1	NA	TRBJ2-7	ASSQGSREQY
TRBV7-2	NA	TRBJ2-7	ASSLRDLREQY
TRBV7-8	NA	TRBJ2-2	ASTGTYTGELF
TRBV5-1	NA	TRBJ1-1	ASSWGALPRTEAF
TRBV4-2	NA	TRBJ1-3	ASSQQGKAGNTIY
TRBV4-2	NA	TRBJ1-2	ASSQDHTANYGYT
TRBV20-1	TRBD2	TRBJ2-3	SARDPGSGGGDTQY
TRBV5-1	TRBD2	TRBJ2-1	ASSSSAGGLNEQF
TRBV7-2	TRBD1	TRBJ1-2	ASSLDPQGAYGYT
TRBV9	NA	TRBJ2-3	ASSVDGWEASTDTQY
TRBV12-3/TRBV12-4	TRBD1	TRBJ1-6	ASSRTGTGVRNNSPLH
TRBV7-9	TRBD2	TRBJ2-3	ASSPLGERGDTDTQY
TRBV6-2/TRBV6-3	NA	TRBJ1-1	ASSREGGKMTEAF
TRBV6-5	NA	TRBJ2-7	ASSYLSGSYEQY
TRBV5-6	NA	TRBJ2-7	ASSLTGEEQY
TRBV27	NA	TRBJ2-3	ASHARTDTQY
TRBV30	NA	TRBJ2-1	AWSVSLSRF
TRBV7-2	NA	TRBJ2-3	ASSAGTAGPMDTQY
TRBV20-1	TRBD1	TRBJ2-1	SARYDRGVRYEQF
TRBV20-1	TRBD2	TRBJ2-7	SARDRLARNYEQY
TRBV15	NA	TRBJ1-6	ATSSGRGKSPLH
TRBV20-1	TRBD1	TRBJ1-6	SARGQGNSPLH
TRBV10-2	TRBD2	TRBJ2-1	ASVSRAGGQYNEQF
TRBV5-6	NA	TRBJ2-7	ASSLWGAGKQY
TRBV9	TRBD1	TRBJ1-2	ASSARDRVFGYT
TRBV12-3/TRBV12-4	NA	TRBJ2-5	ASSKTFSLDGTQY
TRBV6-2/TRBV6-3	TRBD1	TRBJ2-2	ASSSGQGAGSGELF
TRBV30	TRBD1	TRBJ1-2	AWSVWQGAIGYT
TRBV3-1	NA	TRBJ2-1	ASSRTDNEQF
TRBV28	TRBD2	TRBJ2-1	ASSSYLADSYNEQF
TRBV15	NA	TRBJ1-4	ATSLYRVINEKLF
TRBV7-8	TRBD2	TRBJ2-1	ASSLPLRLAGKYNEQF
TRBV2	NA	TRBJ2-3	ASSEGWGPDTQY
TRBV29-1	NA	TRBJ2-1	SVDRGGNEQF
TRBV12-3/TRBV12-4	NA	TRBJ1-5	ASSPAGGRQPQH
TRBV28	NA	TRBJ1-1	ASSIRGRAF
TRBV4-3	NA	TRBJ1-2	ASSQTWTNYGYT
TRBV5-1	TRBD1	TRBJ2-5	ASGETGGGETQY
TRBV7-3	NA	TRBJ1-2	ASSLQPNYGYT
TRBV11-2	NA	TRBJ2-6	ASSPRTPGANVLT
TRBV20-1	NA	TRBJ2-5	SARDGGWKTQY
TRBV20-1	NA	TRBJ1-1	SAGRRGEEAF
TRBV20-1	NA	TRBJ2-6	CARASLGPGANVLT
TRBV30	TRBD2	TRBJ2-1	AWRGYAGLADNEQF
TRBV4-2	NA	TRBJ2-1	ASSQVRDLVYNEQF
TRBV5-1	NA	TRBJ2-3	ASSYLTAPTDTQY